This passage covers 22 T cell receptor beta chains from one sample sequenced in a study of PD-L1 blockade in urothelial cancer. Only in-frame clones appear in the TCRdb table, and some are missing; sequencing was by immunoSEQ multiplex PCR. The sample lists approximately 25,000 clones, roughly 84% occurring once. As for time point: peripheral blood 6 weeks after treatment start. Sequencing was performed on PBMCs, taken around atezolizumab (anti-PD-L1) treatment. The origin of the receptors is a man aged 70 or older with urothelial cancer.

The CDR3 spells CASSGTEATGELFF. The CDR3 DNA sequence: TGTGCCAGCTCGGGGACAGAAGCTACCGGGGAGCTGTTTTTT. V is TRBV2 and J is TRBJ2-2, with TRBD1 matching over 7 bases. CDR3 size: 14 residues. CDR1 is SNHLY and CDR2 is FYNNEI in the germline V gene. Trimming at V came to 8 bases and at J to 5 bases, leaving 8 bases not matched to a gene.

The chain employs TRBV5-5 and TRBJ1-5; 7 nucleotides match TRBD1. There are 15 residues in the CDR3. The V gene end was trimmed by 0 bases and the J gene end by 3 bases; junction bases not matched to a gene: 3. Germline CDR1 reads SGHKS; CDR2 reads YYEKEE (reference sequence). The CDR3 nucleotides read TGTGCCAGCAGCTTGGGACAGGGACACAATCAGCCCCAGCATTTT. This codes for CASSLGQGHNQPQHF.

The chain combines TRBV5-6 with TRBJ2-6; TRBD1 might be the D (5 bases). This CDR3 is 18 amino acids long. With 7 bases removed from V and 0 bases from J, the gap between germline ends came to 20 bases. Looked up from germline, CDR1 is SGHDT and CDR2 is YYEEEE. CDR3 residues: CASAGAGWLSSGANVLTF. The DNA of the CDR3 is TGTGCCAGCGCTGGAGCAGGGTGGCTAAGCTCTGGGGCCAACGTCCTGACTTTC.

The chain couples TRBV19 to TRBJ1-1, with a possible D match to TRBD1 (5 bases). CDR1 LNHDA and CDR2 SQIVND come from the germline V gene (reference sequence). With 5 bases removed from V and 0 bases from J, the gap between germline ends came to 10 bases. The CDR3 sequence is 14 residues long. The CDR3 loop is CASSFRGMNTEAFF. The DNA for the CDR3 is TGTGCCAGTAGTTTTAGGGGTATGAACACTGAAGCTTTCTTT.

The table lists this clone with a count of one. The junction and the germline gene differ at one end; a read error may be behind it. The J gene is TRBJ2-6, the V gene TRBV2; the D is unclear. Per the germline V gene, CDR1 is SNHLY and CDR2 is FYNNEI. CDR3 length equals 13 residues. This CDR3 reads CASREDRANVLTF. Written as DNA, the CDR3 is TGTGCCAGCAGGGAAGACAGGGCCAACGTCCTGACTTTC.

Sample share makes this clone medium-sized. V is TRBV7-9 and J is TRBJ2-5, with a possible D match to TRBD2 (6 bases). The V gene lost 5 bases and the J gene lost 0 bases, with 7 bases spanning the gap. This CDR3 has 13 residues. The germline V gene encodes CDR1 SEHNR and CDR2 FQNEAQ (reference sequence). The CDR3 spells CASSRDYQETQYF. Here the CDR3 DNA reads TGTGCCAGCAGCCGGGACTACCAAGAGACCCAGTACTTC.

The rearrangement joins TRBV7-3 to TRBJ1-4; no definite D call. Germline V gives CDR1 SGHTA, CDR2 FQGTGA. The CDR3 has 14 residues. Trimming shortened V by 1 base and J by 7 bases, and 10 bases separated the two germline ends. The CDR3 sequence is CASSLKSVVEKLFF. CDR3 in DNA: TGTGCCAGCAGCTTAAAATCGGTGGTTGAAAAACTGTTTTTT.

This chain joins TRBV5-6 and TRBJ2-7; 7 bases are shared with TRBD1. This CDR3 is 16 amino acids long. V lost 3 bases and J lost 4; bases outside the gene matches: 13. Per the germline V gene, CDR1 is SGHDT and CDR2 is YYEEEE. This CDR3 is CASSSPTGKGAYEQYF. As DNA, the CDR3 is TGTGCCAGCAGCTCCCCAACGGGGAAGGGGGCTTACGAGCAGTACTTC.

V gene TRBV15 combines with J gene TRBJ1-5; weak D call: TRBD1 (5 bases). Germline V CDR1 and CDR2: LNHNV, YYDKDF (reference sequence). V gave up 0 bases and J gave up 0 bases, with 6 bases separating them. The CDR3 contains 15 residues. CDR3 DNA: TGTGCCACCAGCAGAGACGGGGGTAGCAATCAGCCCCAGCATTTT. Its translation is CATSRDGGSNQPQHF.

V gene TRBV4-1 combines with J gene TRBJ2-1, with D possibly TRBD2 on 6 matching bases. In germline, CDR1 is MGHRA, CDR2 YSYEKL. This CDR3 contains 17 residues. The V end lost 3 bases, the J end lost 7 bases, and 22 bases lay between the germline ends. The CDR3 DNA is TGCGCCAGCAGCCAGAAGCCACTAGCATCGTCTGGGAATGAGCAGTTCTTC. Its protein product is CASSQKPLASSGNEQFF.

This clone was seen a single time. The CDR3 region has the DNA TGTGCCAGTAGTCTCCCGGGACAGATTAACTATGGCTACACCTTC. Encoded protein: CASSLPGQINYGYTF. The V gene is TRBV19, the J gene TRBJ1-2; TRBD1 matches 7 bases. The CDR3 spans 15 residues. The germline V gene encodes CDR1 LNHDA and CDR2 SQIVND (reference sequence). Germline trimming cut 5 bases from V and 1 base from J; bases unmatched to any gene: 7. The variable domain in full, completed from reference TRBV19 and TRBJ1-2, reads DGGITQSPKYLFRKEGQNVTLSCEQNLNHDAMYWYRQDPGQGLRLIYYSQIVNDFQKGDIAEGYSVSREKKESFPLTVTSAQKNPTAFYLCASSLPGQINYGYTFGSGTRLTVV.

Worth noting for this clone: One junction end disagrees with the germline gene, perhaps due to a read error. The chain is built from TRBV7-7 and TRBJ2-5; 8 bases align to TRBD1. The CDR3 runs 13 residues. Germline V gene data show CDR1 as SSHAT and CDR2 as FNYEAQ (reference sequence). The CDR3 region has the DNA TGTGCTAGCAGCCGGACGGACAGGGCGACCCAGTACTTC. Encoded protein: CASSRTDRATQYF.

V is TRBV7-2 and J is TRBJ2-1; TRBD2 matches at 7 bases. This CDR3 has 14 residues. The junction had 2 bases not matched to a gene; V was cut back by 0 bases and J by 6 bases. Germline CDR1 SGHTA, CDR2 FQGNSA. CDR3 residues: CASSLALAVNEQFF. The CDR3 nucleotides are TGTGCCAGCAGCTTAGCCCTAGCGGTCAATGAGCAGTTCTTC.

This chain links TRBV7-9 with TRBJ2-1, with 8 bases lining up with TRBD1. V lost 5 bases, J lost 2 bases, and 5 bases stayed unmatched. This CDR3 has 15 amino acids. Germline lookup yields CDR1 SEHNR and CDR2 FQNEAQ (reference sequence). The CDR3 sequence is CASSVDRGAYNEQFF. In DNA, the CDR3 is TGTGCCAGCAGCGTAGACAGGGGAGCCTACAATGAGCAGTTCTTC.

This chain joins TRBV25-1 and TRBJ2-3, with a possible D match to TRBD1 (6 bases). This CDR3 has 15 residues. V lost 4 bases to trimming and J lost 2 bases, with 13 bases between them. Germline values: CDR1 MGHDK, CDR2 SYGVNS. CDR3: CASSVTNRVTDTQYF. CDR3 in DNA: TGTGCCAGCAGTGTCACAAACAGGGTCACAGATACGCAGTATTTT.

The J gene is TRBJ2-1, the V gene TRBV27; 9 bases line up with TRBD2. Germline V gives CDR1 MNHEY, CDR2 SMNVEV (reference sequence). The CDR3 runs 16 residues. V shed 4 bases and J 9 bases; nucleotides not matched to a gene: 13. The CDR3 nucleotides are TGTGCCAGCAGTTCCACCGGGACTAGCAGAATCCCTGAGCAGTTCTTC. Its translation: CASSSTGTSRIPEQFF.

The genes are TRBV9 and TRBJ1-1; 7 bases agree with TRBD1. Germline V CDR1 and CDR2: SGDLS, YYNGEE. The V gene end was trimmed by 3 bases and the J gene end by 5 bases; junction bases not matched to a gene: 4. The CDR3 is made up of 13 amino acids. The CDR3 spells CASSEQGRTEAFF. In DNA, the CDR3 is TGTGCCAGCAGCGAACAGGGGAGAACTGAAGCTTTCTTT.

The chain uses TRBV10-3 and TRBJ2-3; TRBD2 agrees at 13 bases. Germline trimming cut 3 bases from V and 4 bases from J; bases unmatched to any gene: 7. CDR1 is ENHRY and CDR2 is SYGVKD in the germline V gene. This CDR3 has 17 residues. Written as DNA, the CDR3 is TGTGCCATCAGTGACAGGACTAGCGGGAGTGGAGCAGATACGCAGTATTTT. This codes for CAISDRTSGSGADTQYF.

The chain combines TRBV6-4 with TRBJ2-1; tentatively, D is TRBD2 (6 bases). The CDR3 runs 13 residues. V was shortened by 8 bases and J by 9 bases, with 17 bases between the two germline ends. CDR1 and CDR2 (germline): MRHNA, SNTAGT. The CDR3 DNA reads TGTGCCAGCGGTCGGGAGAGTGGTAGTGAGCAGTTCTTC. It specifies CASGRESGSEQFF.

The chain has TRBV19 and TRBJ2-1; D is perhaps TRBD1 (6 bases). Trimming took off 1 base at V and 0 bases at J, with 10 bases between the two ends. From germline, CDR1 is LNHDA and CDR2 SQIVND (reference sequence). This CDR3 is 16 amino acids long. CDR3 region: CASSIGDRSSYNEQFF. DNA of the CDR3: TGTGCCAGTAGTATAGGAGACAGGAGCTCCTACAATGAGCAGTTCTTC.

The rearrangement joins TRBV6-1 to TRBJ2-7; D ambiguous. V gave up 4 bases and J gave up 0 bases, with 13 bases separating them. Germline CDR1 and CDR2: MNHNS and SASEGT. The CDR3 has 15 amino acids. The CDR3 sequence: CASSVEEISSYEQYF. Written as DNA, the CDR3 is TGTGCCAGCAGTGTCGAGGAAATAAGCTCCTACGAGCAGTACTTC.

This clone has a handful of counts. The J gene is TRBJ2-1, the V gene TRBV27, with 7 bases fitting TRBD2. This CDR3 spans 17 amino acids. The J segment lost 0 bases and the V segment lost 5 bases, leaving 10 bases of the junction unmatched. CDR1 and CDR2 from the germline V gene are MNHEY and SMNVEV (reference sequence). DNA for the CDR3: TGTGCCAGCAGTCCAGGACTAGTGTTAAGCTCCTACAATGAGCAGTTCTTC. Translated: CASSPGLVLSSYNEQFF.